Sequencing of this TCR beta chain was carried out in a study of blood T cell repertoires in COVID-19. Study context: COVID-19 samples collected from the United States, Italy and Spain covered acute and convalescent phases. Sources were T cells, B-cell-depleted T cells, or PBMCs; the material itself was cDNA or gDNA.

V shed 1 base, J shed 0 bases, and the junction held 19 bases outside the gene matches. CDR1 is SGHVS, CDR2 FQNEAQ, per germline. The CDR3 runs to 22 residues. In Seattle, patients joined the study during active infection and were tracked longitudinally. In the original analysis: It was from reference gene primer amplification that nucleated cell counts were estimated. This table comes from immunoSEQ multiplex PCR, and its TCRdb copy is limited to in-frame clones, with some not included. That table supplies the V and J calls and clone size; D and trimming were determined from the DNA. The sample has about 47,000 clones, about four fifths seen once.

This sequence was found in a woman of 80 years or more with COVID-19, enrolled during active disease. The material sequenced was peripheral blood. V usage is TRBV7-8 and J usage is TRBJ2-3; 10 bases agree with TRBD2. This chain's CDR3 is CASSLGRLTSGTHLTSTDTQYF. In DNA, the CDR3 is TGTGCCAGCAGCTTAGGTCGATTAACTAGCGGGACTCATCTTACTAGCACAGATACGCAGTATTTT.